This TCR beta chain was recovered during a study of shared clonotypes between healthy human individuals. Study-level background: A donor's plate count was three for CD4 naive and three for CD4 memory; CD8 naive had two and CD8 memory one. Study conclusions and caveats: Four donors held approximately 4.5% of naive CD4 clonotypes in common.

Looked up from germline, CDR1 is LNHDA and CDR2 is SQIVND (reference sequence). The CDR3 runs to 15 residues. V lost 3 bases and J lost 1, with 10 bases in between. A word on this clone: Its antigen is undetermined.

Here immunoSEQ multiplex PCR was the method, and the copy in TCRdb shows in-frame clones only, minus some. The sample lists 2 million to 2.5 million clones, approximately 94% occurring once. The sequencing input was naive CD4+ T cells sorted from blood. This sample's subset: CD45RA+ positively selected. The chain couples TRBV19 to TRBJ1-5, with D hard to call. The sequence was obtained from a man between 18 and 29 years old in good health. Here the CDR3 reads CASSIGVLSNQPQHF. CDR3 nucleotide sequence: TGTGCCAGTAGTATCGGGGTCTTGAGCAATCAGCCCCAGCATTTT.